A single sample is the source of the 24 T cell receptor beta chains below, sequenced in a study of blood T cell repertoires in COVID-19 (dated by TCRdb to 2020 to 2021). The protocol used for the library was the immunoSEQ multiplex PCR assay. TCRdb took this table from immuneACCESS and kept in-frame rearrangements with V and J called. Such tables lack part of the clones; where checked against another copy, unresolved V genes explain under half of the gap, and the rest is unexplained. For this sample the table gives some 150,000 clones, of which just over 85% were detected only once. The biggest ten clones account for about 4.5% of the sample. Sequenced input: PBMCs or T cells enriched from blood (not recorded which). The source of these receptors is a man over 45 who had recovered from COVID-19.

The chain links TRBV5-4 to TRBJ2-1, with 9 bases aligning to TRBD1. The CDR3 contains 15 residues. CDR1 is SGHNT, CDR2 YYREEE, per germline (reference sequence). The V segment lost 2 bases and the J segment 3 bases; nucleotides outside the gene matches: 3. The chain's CDR3 is CASSFPGQGYNEQFF. The CDR3 DNA follows: TGTGCCAGCAGCTTCCCGGGACAGGGCTACAATGAGCAGTTCTTC.

The chain uses TRBV6-2 or TRBV6-3 and TRBJ2-7; D not resolved. Trimming pared 2 bases from V and 4 bases from J, leaving 3 bases between. Germline-derived CDR1 and CDR2 are MNHEY and SVGEGT. This CDR3 has 11 amino acids. CDR3 amino acids: CASSYAYEQYF. CDR3 in DNA: TGTGCCAGCAGTTACGCGTACGAGCAGTACTTC.

This clone has a single count. V usage is TRBV4-3 and J usage is TRBJ1-1; possible D gene TRBD1, 5 bases. Trimming shortened V by 0 bases and J by 4 bases, and 12 bases separated the two germline ends. The CDR3 spans 15 residues. In germline, CDR1 is LGHNA, CDR2 YSLEER. The CDR3 sequence: CASSQDHQGGTEAFF. As DNA, the CDR3 is TGCGCCAGCAGCCAAGACCACCAGGGAGGCACTGAAGCTTTCTTT.

The chain is built from TRBV5-4 and TRBJ2-5; a weak D match, TRBD2 (6 bases). V was trimmed by 5 bases and J by 1 base, leaving 12 bases between them. Germline V lookup: CDR1 SGHNT, CDR2 YYREEE (reference sequence). The CDR3 covers 14 residues. The CDR3 sequence: CASSSAGSQETQYF. The CDR3 DNA reads as TGTGCCAGCAGTTCCGCGGGGAGCCAAGAGACCCAGTACTTC.

The rearrangement uses TRBV5-1 and TRBJ2-2, with 9 bases lining up with TRBD2. The V and J ends lost 1 base and 5 bases, in that order; junction bases with no gene match: 6. The CDR3 extends over 16 amino acids. Germline assignment: CDR1 SGHRS and CDR2 YFSETQ. DNA of the CDR3: TGCGCCAGCAGCTTGCTTAGCGGGAGTGGTACCGGGGAGCTGTTTTTT. Its protein is CASSLLSGSGTGELFF.

This rearrangement joins TRBV7-6 to TRBJ2-7, with 10 bases matching TRBD1. CDR3 length equals 15 residues. Germline values: CDR1 SGHVS, CDR2 FNYEAQ. The trim removed 5 bases at V and 4 bases at J, leaving 8 bases unmatched. The CDR3, as DNA: TGTGCCAGCAGCCCTAAACCGGGACAGGGGTACGAGCAGTACTTC. Translation: CASSPKPGQGYEQYF.

This chain connects TRBV11-2 to TRBJ2-1, with TRBD2 matching 12 bases. Looked up from germline, CDR1 is SGHAT and CDR2 is FQNNGV. The CDR3 contains 18 residues. V lost 6 bases to trimming and J lost 2 bases; unmatched junction nucleotides: 11. CDR3 sequence: CASRSLAGGPGAYNEQFF. The CDR3 DNA is TGTGCCAGCAGATCGCTAGCGGGAGGGCCGGGAGCCTACAATGAGCAGTTCTTC.

The chain carries TRBV28 and TRBJ1-1, with 9 bases matching TRBD1. This CDR3 is built from 15 residues. Germline CDR1 is MDHEN and CDR2 is SYDVKM. The trim removed 6 bases at V and 4 bases at J, leaving 9 bases unmatched. The CDR3 coding sequence is TGTGCCAGCAGACCCACAGGGGGCGATCGCACTGAAGCTTTCTTT. Its protein is CASRPTGGDRTEAFF. Complete variable domain (other parts from reference TRBV28 and TRBJ1-1): DVKVTQSSRYLVKRTGEKVFLECVQDMDHENMFWYRQDPGLGLRLIYFSYDVKMKEKGDIPEGYSVSREKKERFSLILESASTNQTSMYLCASRPTGGDRTEAFFGQGTRLTVV.

The chain joins TRBV7-8 to TRBJ1-6; D is unresolved. Germline assignment: CDR1 SGHVS and CDR2 FQNEAQ. The CDR3 has 14 residues. V dropped 8 bases and J dropped 6 bases, with 14 bases sitting between them. The CDR3, as DNA: TGTGCCAGCGGTACAGTGCTTTTTAATTCACCCCTCCACTTT. Residues: CASGTVLFNSPLHF.

The CDR3 protein is CASTPLGGFNNEQFF. The CDR3 DNA follows: TGCGCCAGCACACCCCTCGGAGGCTTCAACAATGAGCAGTTCTTC. The rearrangement links TRBV5-1 to TRBJ2-1, with D tentatively TRBD2 (5 bases). CDR3 length equals 15 residues. The ends were cut back, 6 bases at V and 5 bases at J, with 18 bases in the middle. Germline V gene lookup returns CDR1 SGHRS and CDR2 YFSETQ.

The chain has TRBV4-3 and TRBJ2-1, with 7 positions matching TRBD2. This CDR3 has 14 residues. Germline trimming cut 0 bases from V and 9 bases from J; bases unmatched to any gene: 5. From germline, CDR1 is LGHNA and CDR2 YSLEER. The CDR3 region has the DNA TGCGCCAGCAGCCAAGAGGGGGAGGGGAGTGAGCAGTTCTTC. It yields the protein CASSQEGEGSEQFF.

The chain is built from TRBV4-3 and TRBJ1-2; perhaps TRBD1 as D (6 bases). The CDR3 consists of 14 residues. From germline, CDR1 is LGHNA and CDR2 YSLEER. Trimming removed 4 bases at V and 1 base at J, with 10 bases between. CDR3 amino acids: CASSLDRINYGYTF. The CDR3 DNA reads as TGCGCCAGCAGCCTGGACAGAATTAACTATGGCTACACCTTC.

The rearrangement joins TRBV18 to TRBJ2-7, with 9 bases matching TRBD2. Trimming removed 5 bases from V and 2 bases from J; junction bases left unmatched: 1. CDR3 size: 13 residues. Looked up from germline, CDR1 is KGHSH and CDR2 is LQKENI. The CDR3 reads CASSASGTYEQYF. The CDR3 DNA reads as TGTGCCAGCTCAGCTAGCGGGACCTACGAGCAGTACTTC.

V is TRBV27 and J is TRBJ1-6; 7 bases are shared with TRBD1. V shed 3 bases, J shed 2 bases, and the junction held 4 bases outside the gene matches. The CDR3 has 16 residues. The germline V gene encodes CDR1 MNHEY and CDR2 SMNVEV (reference sequence). The CDR3 nucleotides are TGTGCCAGCAGTTTGTTTGGGACAGCCTATAATTCACCCCTCCACTTT. It specifies CASSLFGTAYNSPLHF.

The chain couples TRBV7-8 to TRBJ1-3; 8 bases match TRBD1. Per germline, CDR1 SGHVS and CDR2 FQNEAQ. Unmatched junction bases numbered 10, after V lost 2 bases and J lost 1 base. The CDR3 has 18 residues. CDR3 bases: TGTGCCAGCAGCTTAAGTCTGACGACAGGGGTGTCTGGAAACACCATATATTTT. This codes for CASSLSLTTGVSGNTIYF.

This chain uses TRBV30 with TRBJ1-4; TRBD1 matches 7 bases. The CDR3 has 15 residues. V lost 3 bases, J lost 5 bases, and 9 bases stayed unmatched. Germline CDR1 and CDR2: GTSNPN and SVGIG (reference sequence). The CDR3: CAWSKGTAWNEKLFF. The CDR3 DNA follows: TGTGCCTGGAGCAAAGGGACAGCTTGGAATGAAAAACTGTTTTTT.

The chain has TRBV7-3 and TRBJ1-1, with TRBD1 identical over 11 bases. CDR1 and CDR2 from the germline V gene are SGHTA and FQGTGA. The CDR3 runs to 15 residues. Germline trimming cut 5 bases from V and 6 bases from J; bases unmatched to any gene: 8. CDR3 residues: CASSIAGQGASEAFF. Written as DNA, the CDR3 is TGTGCCAGCAGCATAGCTGGACAGGGGGCCTCTGAAGCTTTCTTT. The whole variable domain, filled in from reference TRBV7-3 and TRBJ1-1, reads GAGVSQTPSNKVTEKGKYVELRCDPISGHTALYWYRQSLGQGPEFLIYFQGTGAADDSGLPNDRFFAVRPEGSVSTLKIQRTERGDSAVYLCASSIAGQGASEAFFGQGTRLTVV.

This chain joins TRBV9 and TRBJ1-4; tentative D call: TRBD1 (6 bases). Trimming pared 0 bases from V and 5 bases from J, leaving 20 bases between. Per the germline V gene, CDR1 is SGDLS and CDR2 is YYNGEE. The CDR3 loop spans 18 amino acids. CDR3 DNA sequence: TGTGCCAGCAGCGTAGAGCCCCCCCCGGGACAAACGAATGAAAAACTGTTTTTT. Its protein product is CASSVEPPPGQTNEKLFF.

The chain uses TRBV30 and TRBJ2-7; D is uncertain. The V end was cut by 2 bases, the J end by 2 bases, with 4 bases between. Germline loops: CDR1 GTSNPN, CDR2 SVGIG (reference sequence). This CDR3 comprises 11 residues. The CDR3 coding sequence is TGTGCCTGGAGTTCCACCTACGAGCAGTACTTC. Protein: CAWSSTYEQYF.

This sequence joins TRBV11-3 and TRBJ1-1; D unclear. V shed 5 bases and J shed 5 bases, with 9 bases lying between them. CDR1 and CDR2 (germline): SGHNT, YENEEA. The CDR3 runs 12 residues. Written as DNA, the CDR3 is TGTGCCAGCAGCATAGGCGAAACTGAAGCTTTCTTT. Translated: CASSIGETEAFF.

The sample holds one count of this clone. This chain uses TRBV5-5 with TRBJ1-5, with D perhaps matching TRBD1 (6 bases). From germline, CDR1 is SGHKS and CDR2 YYEKEE (reference sequence). V dropped 4 bases and J dropped 0 bases, with 17 bases sitting between them. CDR3 length: 17 residues. This chain's CDR3 is CASSARGHLDSNQPQHF. CDR3 nucleotide sequence: TGTGCCAGCAGCGCTAGGGGACACCTTGATAGCAATCAGCCCCAGCATTTT.

J is TRBJ2-7 and V is TRBV3-1 (or the pseudogene TRBV3-2); 10 bases match TRBD2. J lost 4 bases, V lost 4 bases, and 10 bases had no gene match. The CDR3 totals 16 residues. Germline V gene lookup returns CDR1 LGHDT and CDR2 YNNKEL (reference sequence). The chain's CDR3 is CASSLVAGGARYEQYF. For the CDR3, the DNA is TGTGCCAGCAGCCTCGTAGCGGGAGGAGCTAGATACGAGCAGTACTTC.

The chain links TRBV27 to TRBJ2-3; D possibly corresponds to TRBD2 (5 bases). The germline V gene encodes CDR1 MNHEY and CDR2 SMNVEV (reference sequence). This CDR3 has 14 residues. Trimming removed 2 bases at V and 2 bases at J, with 8 bases between. The CDR3: CASSLRGFTDTQYF. CDR3 sequence (DNA): TGTGCCAGCAGTTTACGGGGATTCACAGATACGCAGTATTTT.

The rearrangement uses TRBV15 and TRBJ2-3; 8 bases fit TRBD1. The CDR3 runs to 14 residues. The V gene's germline CDR1 is LNHNV and CDR2 YYDKDF (reference sequence). The V segment lost 4 bases and the J segment 6 bases; nucleotides outside the gene matches: 6. Here the CDR3 reads CATSKQGAVDTQYF. The CDR3 nucleotides read TGTGCCACCAGCAAGCAGGGGGCGGTGGATACGCAGTATTTT. The full variable domain, completed using reference TRBV15 and TRBJ2-3, is DAMVIQNPRYQVTQFGKPVTLSCSQTLNHNVMYWYQQKSSQAPKLLFHYYDKDFNNEADTPDNFQSRRPNTSFCFLDIRSPGLGDTAMYLCATSKQGAVDTQYFGPGTRLTVL.